This T cell receptor beta chain was found in a study of T cells in Graves' hyperthyroidism and ophthalmopathy. Study summary: Upon initial diagnosis and before any treatment, peripheral blood was collected.

CDR1 is SGDLS and CDR2 is YYNGEE in the germline V gene. Trimming took 4 bases from V and 4 from J; bases not matched to a gene: 7. The CDR3 totals 14 residues. The definition of stable Graves' hyperthyroidism was no ophthalmopathy progression within 18 months. Clinical symptoms, serum thyroxine and TRAb, thyroid ultrasound and orbital computed tomography together formed the diagnostic basis. Amplification of TCR beta CDR3 regions used RNA as the template. TCR CDR3 underwent first-round RT-PCR with the HTBI primer set. TCRdb passed the multiplex PCR reads through MiXCR, listing each CDR3 protein once. This table has fewer than 650,000 distinct CDR3 sequences, 12% to 15% appearing once.

The chain is built from TRBV9 and TRBJ2-7, with 8 bases matching TRBD1. Sequenced sample: blood. The TCR originated in a woman between 40 and 50 years old with Graves' hyperthyroidism. In DNA form, the CDR3 reads TGTGCCAGCAGCCCCGACAGGGGAGGTTACGAGCAGTACTTC. Translated: CASSPDRGGYEQYF.